A single sample gave rise to the 14 T cell receptor beta chains below, sequenced in a study of blood T cell repertoires in COVID-19. Here immunoSEQ multiplex PCR was the method, and the copy in TCRdb shows in-frame clones only, minus some. The sample comprises around 400,000 clones, roughly four fifths of which are singletons, and 5% to 5.5% rests with the top ten. The sample comprised PBMCs or T cells enriched from blood (not recorded which). The receptors originated from a woman between 50 and 59 years old who had recovered from COVID-19.

In the case of this clone: One end of the junction varies from germline; a read error may be responsible. J is TRBJ1-1 and V is TRBV3-1 (or the pseudogene TRBV3-2); D remains ambiguous. The CDR3 runs 16 residues. Per the germline V gene, CDR1 is LGHDT and CDR2 is YNNKEL (reference sequence). CDR3 DNA sequence: TGTGCCAGCAGCCCAGAGATTATCGCCCACTACACGGAAGCTTTCTTT. As protein: CASSPEIIAHYTEAFF.

CDR3 sequence reads: CASSWPGTSGSDTQYF. CDR3 DNA: TGTGCCAGCAGCTGGCCAGGGACTAGCGGGAGTGATACGCAGTATTTT. This chain joins TRBV5-8 and TRBJ2-3, with TRBD2 identical over 14 bases. The CDR3 has 16 residues. Germline-derived CDR1 and CDR2 are SGHTS and YDEGEE. J was trimmed by 6 bases and V by 3 bases; bases with no gene match: 6.

This clone was counted a few times. This chain uses TRBV5-1 with TRBJ2-1, with 8 bases fitting TRBD2. The germline V gene encodes CDR1 SGHRS and CDR2 YFSETQ. This CDR3 has 15 residues. V trimming: 2 bases; J trimming: 6 bases; junction bases outside the gene matches: 7. The CDR3 coding sequence is TGCGCCAGCAGCTTCTTGCTAGCGGGTCCCAATGAGCAGTTCTTC. Its protein is CASSFLLAGPNEQFF.

The chain has TRBV19 and TRBJ1-5; 8 bases fit TRBD1. The CDR3 has 15 amino acids. The V and J ends lost 3 bases and 5 bases, in that order; junction bases with no gene match: 6. The V gene's germline CDR1 is LNHDA and CDR2 SQIVND (reference sequence). The CDR3 spells CASSILDRDYQPQHF. CDR3 bases: TGTGCCAGTAGTATCTTGGACAGGGATTATCAGCCCCAGCATTTT.

The gene calls are TRBV7-2 and TRBJ2-1; 8 nucleotides agree with TRBD1. Looked up from germline, CDR1 is SGHTA and CDR2 is FQGNSA. V trimming: 2 bases; J trimming: 3 bases; junction bases outside the gene matches: 3. The CDR3 runs to 15 residues. CDR3 loop: CASSLWTGNYNEQFF. DNA of the CDR3: TGTGCCAGCAGCTTATGGACAGGGAACTACAATGAGCAGTTCTTC.

The gene calls are TRBV27 and TRBJ1-2; 8 positions match TRBD1. V lost 4 bases and J lost 7; bases outside the gene matches: 14. Looked up from germline, CDR1 is MNHEY and CDR2 is SMNVEV (reference sequence). This CDR3 comprises 16 residues. Here the CDR3 DNA reads TGTGCCAGCAGTTCTCGGTGGGGTCAGGGGGCGTTTGGCTACACCTTC. Its translation is CASSSRWGQGAFGYTF.

V gene TRBV30 combines with J gene TRBJ2-7; 10 bases are shared with TRBD1. Trimming at V came to 3 bases and at J to 6 bases, leaving 5 bases not matched to a gene. CDR1 and CDR2 from the germline V gene are GTSNPN and SVGIG (reference sequence). This CDR3 region has 13 residues. CDR3 sequence reads: CAWSRDRGREQYF. CDR3 in DNA: TGTGCCTGGAGCAGAGACAGGGGGCGCGAGCAGTACTTC.

As regards this clone: Other DNA variants within this sample encode the same CDR3. J is TRBJ1-3 and V is TRBV6-5; possibly TRBD1 for D (6 bases). The CDR3 totals 13 residues. Germline assignment: CDR1 MNHEY and CDR2 SVGAGI. V shed 8 bases and J shed 7 bases, with 15 bases lying between them. CDR3 residues: CASEDRFENTIYF. CDR3 sequence (DNA): TGTGCCAGCGAAGACAGGTTCGAGAACACCATATATTTT.

The J gene is TRBJ1-1, the V gene TRBV7-9; 10 nucleotides line up with TRBD1. The V gene's germline CDR1 is SEHNR and CDR2 FQNEAQ (reference sequence). V was pared by 8 bases and J by 11 bases, with 8 bases of the junction left unmatched. This CDR3 comprises 12 residues. DNA for the CDR3: TGTGCCAGCTCCCACCGGGACAGGGGTGCTTTCTTT. It translates to CASSHRDRGAFF.

This chain connects TRBV27 to TRBJ1-1; D might be TRBD1 (5 bases). The V end was cut by 2 bases, the J end by 5 bases, with 33 bases between. The CDR3 is 21 amino acids. Germline CDR1 is MNHEY and CDR2 is SMNVEV (reference sequence). The CDR3 is CASSLLPGVPSSFQGYTEAFF. The CDR3 DNA reads TGTGCCAGCAGTTTACTCCCTGGGGTTCCTTCATCCTTCCAGGGTTATACTGAAGCTTTCTTT.

The genes are TRBV24-1 and TRBJ2-3, with 9 bases aligning to TRBD2. The CDR3 extends over 16 amino acids. V was clipped by 5 bases and J by 2 bases; unmatched bases: 7. Germline V gene sequence: CDR1 KGHDR, CDR2 SFDVKD. For the CDR3, the DNA is TGTGCCACCAGTGCGGGCGGGAGGGCCCACACAGATACGCAGTATTTT. This gives the protein CATSAGGRAHTDTQYF.

The V gene is TRBV27, the J gene TRBJ2-7; 11 bases match TRBD1. Per the germline V gene, CDR1 is MNHEY and CDR2 is SMNVEV (reference sequence). The CDR3 has 14 residues. The V segment lost 3 bases and the J segment 7 bases; nucleotides outside the gene matches: 5. The CDR3: CASSLPGTGGEQYF. For the CDR3, the DNA is TGTGCCAGCAGTTTGCCCGGGACAGGGGGTGAGCAGTACTTC.

The CDR3 nucleotides are TGTGCCAGCAGCGTAGAGGAGGGGGCGAGTTGGTACAATGAGCAGTTCTTC. Its translation is CASSVEEGASWYNEQFF. The gene calls are TRBV9 and TRBJ2-1; weak D call: TRBD1 (7 bases). The V gene lost 0 bases and the J gene lost 4 bases, with 17 bases spanning the gap. The CDR3 contains 17 residues. Germline values: CDR1 SGDLS, CDR2 YYNGEE.

The table lists this clone with a count of one. The rearrangement links TRBV9 to TRBJ2-7; 9 nucleotides line up with TRBD1. The trim removed 2 bases at V and 3 bases at J, leaving 0 bases unmatched. There are 13 residues in the CDR3. CDR1 SGDLS and CDR2 YYNGEE come from the germline V gene. The CDR3 nucleotides are TGTGCCAGCAGCGTGGACAGGGGCTACGAGCAGTACTTC. Protein sequence: CASSVDRGYEQYF.